This TCR beta chain derives from a study of blood T cell repertoires in COVID-19. Study-level information: The United States, Italy and Spain were the sources of the acute and convalescent COVID-19 samples. T cells, B-cell-depleted T cells, or PBMCs provided the cDNA or gDNA that served as material.

Source study methods: Reference gene primer amplification in the assay estimated nucleated cell counts. Sequencing was performed with immunoSEQ multiplex PCR; in TCRdb, only in-frame clones are kept and a portion is missing. Clone size and the V and J calls come from that table; the DNA yielded D and trimming. The repertoire holds around 20,000 clones, with around 92% as singletons. The sequencing sample was made of peripheral blood. The receptor was isolated from a man between 65 and 85 years old with active COVID-19.

The chain's CDR3 is CASSMGQGLNTGELFF. The DNA of the CDR3 is TGTGCCAGCAGCATGGGACAGGGGCTAAACACCGGGGAGCTGTTTTTT. The genes are TRBV9 and TRBJ2-2, with 10 bases matching TRBD1. V was clipped by 4 bases and J by 2 bases; unmatched bases: 5. The CDR3 spans 16 residues. Per the germline V gene, CDR1 is SGDLS and CDR2 is YYNGEE.